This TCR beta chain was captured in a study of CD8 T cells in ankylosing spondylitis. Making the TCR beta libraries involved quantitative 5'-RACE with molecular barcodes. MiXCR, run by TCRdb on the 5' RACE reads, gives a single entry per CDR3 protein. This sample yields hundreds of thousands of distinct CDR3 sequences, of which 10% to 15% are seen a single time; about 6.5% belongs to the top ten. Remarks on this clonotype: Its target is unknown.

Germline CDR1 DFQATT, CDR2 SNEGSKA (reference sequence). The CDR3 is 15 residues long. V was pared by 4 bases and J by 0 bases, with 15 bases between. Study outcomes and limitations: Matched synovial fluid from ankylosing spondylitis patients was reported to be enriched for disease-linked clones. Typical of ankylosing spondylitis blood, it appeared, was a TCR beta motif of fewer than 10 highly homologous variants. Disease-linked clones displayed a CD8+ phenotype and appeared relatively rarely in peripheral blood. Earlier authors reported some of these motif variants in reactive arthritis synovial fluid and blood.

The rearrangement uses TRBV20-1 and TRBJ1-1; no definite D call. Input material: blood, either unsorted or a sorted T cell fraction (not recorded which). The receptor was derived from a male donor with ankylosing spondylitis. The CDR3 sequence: CSATGWGVMNTEAFF. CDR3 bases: TGCAGTGCTACCGGGTGGGGTGTTATGAACACTGAAGCTTTCTTT.